This TCR beta chain appears in the sequencing data of a study of T-cell reconstitution after alpha-beta-depleted transplantation in children. Study-level points and caveats: By about two months after transplant, alpha-beta T cells reportedly arose from several hundred graft clones that had expanded. T-cell counts and diversity at one year following transplant were attributed mainly to newly produced T cells. TCRbeta diversity was high at day 60 in some patients (a result of surviving recipient T cells and thymic progenitors).

TCRbeta library preparation incorporated unique molecular identifiers. A single record per CDR3 protein comes from TCRdb applying MiXCR to the PCR reads. The sample shows fewer than 750,000 distinct CDR3 sequences, 27% of them seen only once. Only a few counts were recorded for this clonotype. What it binds is unknown. The TCR was taken from a boy less than two years old with Wiskott-Aldrich syndrome, due to receive a stem cell transplant. The source material was PBMCs, sampled before TCRalphabeta/CD19-depleted stem cell transplant.

The CDR3 DNA sequence: TGTGCCAGCAGCTCAGTGCGGGCCGGGGGGCTCGTCACCGGGGAGCTGTTTTTT. Translated, it gives CASSSVRAGGLVTGELFF. V and J are TRBV5-6 and TRBJ2-2; tentative D call: TRBD2 (7 bases). Trimming left V 3 bases short and J 4 bases short, with 22 bases between. Per the germline V gene, CDR1 is SGHDT and CDR2 is YYEEEE. The CDR3 consists of 18 residues. The variable domain in full, completed from reference TRBV5-6 and TRBJ2-2, reads DAGVTQSPTHLIKTRGQQVTLRCSPKSGHDTVSWYQQALGQGPQFIFQYYEEEERQRGNFPDRFSGHQFPNYSSELNVNALLLGDSALYLCASSSVRAGGLVTGELFFGEGSRLTVL.